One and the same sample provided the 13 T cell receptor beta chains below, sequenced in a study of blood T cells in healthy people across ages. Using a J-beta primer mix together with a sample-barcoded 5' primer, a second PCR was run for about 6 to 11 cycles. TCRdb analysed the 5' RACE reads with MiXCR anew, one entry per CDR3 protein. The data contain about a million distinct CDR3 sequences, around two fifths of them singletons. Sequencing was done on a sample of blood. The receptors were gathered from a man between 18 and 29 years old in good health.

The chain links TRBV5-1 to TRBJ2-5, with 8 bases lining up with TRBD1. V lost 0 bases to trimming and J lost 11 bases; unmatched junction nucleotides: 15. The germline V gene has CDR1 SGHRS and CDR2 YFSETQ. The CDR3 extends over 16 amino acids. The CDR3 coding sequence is TGCGCCAGCAGCTTGGATGAAGTACAGGGGGATAATGAGCAGTACTTC. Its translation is CASSLDEVQGDNEQYF.

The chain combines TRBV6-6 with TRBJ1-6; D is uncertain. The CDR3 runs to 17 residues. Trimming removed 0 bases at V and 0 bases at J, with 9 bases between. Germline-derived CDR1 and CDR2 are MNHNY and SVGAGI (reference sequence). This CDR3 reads CASSYSRRSSYNSPLHF. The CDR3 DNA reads TGTGCCAGCAGTTACTCGAGGAGGAGCTCCTATAATTCACCCCTCCACTTT.

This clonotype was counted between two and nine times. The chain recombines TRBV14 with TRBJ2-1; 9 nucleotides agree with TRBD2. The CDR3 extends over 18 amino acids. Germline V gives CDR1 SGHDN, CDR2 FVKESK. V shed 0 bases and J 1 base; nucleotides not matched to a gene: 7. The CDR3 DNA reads TGTGCCAGCAGCCAAGAAACCAGCGGGGGGTATTCCTACAATGAGCAGTTCTTC. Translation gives CASSQETSGGYSYNEQFF.

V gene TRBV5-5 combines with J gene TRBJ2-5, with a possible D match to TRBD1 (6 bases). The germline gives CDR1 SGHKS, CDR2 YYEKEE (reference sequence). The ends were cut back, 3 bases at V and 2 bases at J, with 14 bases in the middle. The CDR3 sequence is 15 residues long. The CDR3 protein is CASSSPRGGQETQYF. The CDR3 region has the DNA TGTGCCAGCAGCTCCCCCAGGGGCGGTCAAGAGACCCAGTACTTC. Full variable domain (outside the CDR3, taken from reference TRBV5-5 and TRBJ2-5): DAGVTQSPTHLIKTRGQQVTLRCSPISGHKSVSWYQQVLGQGPQFIFQYYEKEERGRGNFPDRFSARQFPNYSSELNVNALLLGDSALYLCASSSPRGGQETQYFGPGTRLLVL.

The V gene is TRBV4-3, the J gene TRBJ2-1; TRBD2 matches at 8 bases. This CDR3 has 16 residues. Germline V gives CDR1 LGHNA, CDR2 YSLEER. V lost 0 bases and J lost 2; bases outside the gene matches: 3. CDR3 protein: CASSQEGRGAYNEQFF. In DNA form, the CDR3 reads TGCGCCAGCAGCCAAGAGGGGCGGGGGGCCTACAATGAGCAGTTCTTC.

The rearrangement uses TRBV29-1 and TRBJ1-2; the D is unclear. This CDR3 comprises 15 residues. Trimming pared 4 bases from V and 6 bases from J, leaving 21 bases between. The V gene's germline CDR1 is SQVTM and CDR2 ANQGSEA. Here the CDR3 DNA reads TGCAGCGTTGTTGTAGGGAGCAAGGTTTACGATGGCTACACCTTC. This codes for CSVVVGSKVYDGYTF.

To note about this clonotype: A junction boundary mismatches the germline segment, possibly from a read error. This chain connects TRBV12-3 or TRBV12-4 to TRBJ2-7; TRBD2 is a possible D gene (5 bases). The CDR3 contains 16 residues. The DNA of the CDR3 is TGTGCCAGCATTTTAGGTGATAGCGCCCTGCTAGATGAGCAGTACTTC. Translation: CASILGDSALLDEQYF.

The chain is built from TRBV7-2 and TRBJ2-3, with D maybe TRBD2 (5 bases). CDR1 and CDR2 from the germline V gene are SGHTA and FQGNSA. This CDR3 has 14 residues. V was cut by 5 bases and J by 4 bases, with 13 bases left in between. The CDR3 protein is CASSAEGMSDTQYF. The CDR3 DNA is TGTGCCAGCAGCGCCGAGGGCATGTCAGATACGCAGTATTTT.

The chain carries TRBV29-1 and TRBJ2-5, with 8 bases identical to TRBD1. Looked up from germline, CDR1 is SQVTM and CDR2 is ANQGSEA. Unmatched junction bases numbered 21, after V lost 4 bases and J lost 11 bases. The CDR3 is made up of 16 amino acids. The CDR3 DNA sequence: TGCAGCGTTGGGAATTGGACAGGGAAAAACTACAATGAGCAGTACTTC. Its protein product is CSVGNWTGKNYNEQYF. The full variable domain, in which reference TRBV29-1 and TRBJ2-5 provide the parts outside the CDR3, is SAVISQKPSRDICQRGTSLTIQCQVDSQVTMMFWYRQQPGQSLTLIATANQGSEATYESGFVIDKFPISRPNLTFSTLTVSNMSPEDSSIYLCSVGNWTGKNYNEQYFGPGTRLLVL.

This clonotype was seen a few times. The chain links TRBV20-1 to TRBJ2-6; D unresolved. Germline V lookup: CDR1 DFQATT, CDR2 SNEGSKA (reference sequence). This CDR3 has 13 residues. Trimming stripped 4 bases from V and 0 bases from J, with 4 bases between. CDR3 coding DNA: TGCAGTGCTACCGCCTCTGGGGCCAACGTCCTGACTTTC. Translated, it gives CSATASGANVLTF.

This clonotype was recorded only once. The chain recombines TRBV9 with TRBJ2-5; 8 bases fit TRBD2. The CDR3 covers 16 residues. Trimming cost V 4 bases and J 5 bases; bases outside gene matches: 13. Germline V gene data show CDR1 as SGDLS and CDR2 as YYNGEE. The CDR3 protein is CASSSQGTSGLETQYF. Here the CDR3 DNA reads TGTGCCAGCAGCTCTCAGGGGACTAGTGGTTTGGAGACCCAGTACTTC.

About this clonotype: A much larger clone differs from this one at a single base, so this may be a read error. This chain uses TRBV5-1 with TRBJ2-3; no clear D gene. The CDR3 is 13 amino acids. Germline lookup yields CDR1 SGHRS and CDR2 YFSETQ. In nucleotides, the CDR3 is TGCGCCAGCAGCTTGTCCTTCACAGATACGCGGTATTTT. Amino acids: CASSLSFTDTRYF.

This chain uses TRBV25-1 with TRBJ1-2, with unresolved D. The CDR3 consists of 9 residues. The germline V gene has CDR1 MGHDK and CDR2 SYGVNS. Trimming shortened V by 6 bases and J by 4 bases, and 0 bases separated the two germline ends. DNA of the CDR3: TGTGCCAGCAGCTATGGCTACACCTTC. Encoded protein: CASSYGYTF.